The subject of this entry is one T cell receptor beta chain. This sample was taken from a study of blood T cell repertoires in COVID-19. Overall study context: The samples span acute and convalescent COVID-19 from the United States, Italy and Spain. T cells, B-cell-depleted T cells, or PBMCs provided the cDNA or gDNA that served as material.

In the source study's methods: Counts of nucleated cells, estimated from reference gene primer amplification, were obtained. The table came from immunoSEQ multiplex PCR; TCRdb's copy has only in-frame clones and leaves some out. V, J and clone size are taken as reported in that table, and D and trimming were inferred from the DNA itself. The table shows tens of thousands of clones, with roughly 79% occurring only once. The CDR3 loop spans 13 amino acids. Between the trimmed V and J ends, which lost 4 bases and 11 bases, there was a span of 18 bases. Germline V CDR1 and CDR2: SGHNT, YYREEE (reference sequence).

V usage is TRBV5-4 and J usage is TRBJ1-1; D is possibly TRBD1 (5 bases). Sequencing used peripheral blood. The receptor's source is a woman aged 55-69 years with acute or convalescent COVID-19. The CDR3 protein is CASSEAGAPGAFF. CDR3 in DNA: TGTGCCAGCAGCGAAGCAGGAGCTCCAGGGGCTTTCTTT. Full variable domain (outside the CDR3, taken from reference TRBV5-4 and TRBJ1-1): ETGVTQSPTHLIKTRGQQVTLRCSSQSGHNTVSWYQQALGQGPQFIFQYYREEENGRGNFPPRFSGLQFPNYSSELNVNALELDDSALYLCASSEAGAPGAFFGQGTRLTVV.